This TCR beta chain emerged from a study of blood T cells in healthy people across ages. Findings and limits, study-wide: Observed TCR beta diversity showed a strong correlation with the percentage of naive T cells as measured by flow cytometry. Diversity of TCR beta per million T cells declined in a roughly linear way with age.

PCR was performed a second time for about 7 to 11 cycles using a sample-barcoded 5' primer and a J-beta primer mix. TCRdb itself ran the 5' RACE reads through MiXCR, one entry per CDR3 protein. The sample records hundreds of thousands of distinct CDR3 sequences, 24% being singletons. As concerns this clonotype: Its antigen is as yet unknown.

This CDR3 comprises 17 residues. Looked up from germline, CDR1 is SGHRS and CDR2 is YFSETQ. Trimming pared 2 bases from V and 5 bases from J, leaving 23 bases between. The sample was also linked to a second study, of T cells of mothers and their children. Per that study: For each mother, over 9.5 million TCR beta CDR3 reads were obtained, and for each child, roughly 3.2 million.

This TCR came from a boy younger than 18 in good health. Sequenced sample: blood. This rearrangement joins TRBV5-1 to TRBJ2-7; a possible D gene is TRBD2 (7 bases). Here the CDR3 DNA reads TGCGCCAGCAGCTTATTTGGCGGGGGCCTTAACGGAGACGAGCAGTACTTC. This sequence encodes CASSLFGGGLNGDEQYF.